This T cell receptor (beta chain) was documented in a study of cytomegalovirus exposure and HLA in healthy donors. Across the whole study: From HLA-typed donors, an early data release held some 80 million unique TCRs. Findings and limits, study-wide: Per a later analysis, 15,000 to 20,000 TCR beta sequences showed association with HLA alleles at 0.05 false discovery rate. Reports state that TCR beta sequences accurately predicted most subjects' HLA-A and HLA-B alleles.

The PCR was carried out with 60 Vbeta primers and 13 Jbeta primers. Here immunoSEQ multiplex PCR was the method, and the copy in TCRdb shows in-frame clones only, minus some. The data hold roughly 130,000 clones, with 70% to 80% observed a single time. Losses at the gene ends were 1 base for V and 2 bases for J; bases not matched to a gene: 5. In germline, CDR1 is SEHNR, CDR2 FQNEAQ (reference sequence). This CDR3 region has 16 residues. This clone has just a few counts. No antigen is known for it. The receptor's source is a man in his late teens or twenties in good health and CMV-seronegative. The chain links TRBV7-9 to TRBJ2-3; TRBD1 aligns across 8 bases. Sequencing input: PBMCs. The CDR3 region has the DNA TGTGCCAGCAGCTTAGGAAACAGGGGGGTCACAGATACGCAGTATTTT. Protein sequence: CASSLGNRGVTDTQYF.